This T cell receptor beta chain was retrieved from a study of T cells and copy number aberrations in small-cell lung cancer (dated by TCRdb to the early 2020s). A note on the overall study: To relate T cell metrics to mutations and copy number aberrations, the same tumor regions underwent both TCR repertoire sequencing and whole-exome sequencing. Tumor TCR data were available for 17 to 20 patients, and TCR data from both tumor and normal tissue were available for fewer than 15 patients.

The immunoSEQ hsTCRB Kit, with multiplexed V- and J-gene primers, was used to amplify TCR-beta CDR3 regions from genomic DNA. Unique DNA barcodes were added in a second PCR, and the samples were pooled together with a negative control and a positive control. Pooled TCR-beta libraries were sequenced on an Illumina MiSeq with a 150-cycle paired-end protocol. Per the source publication's procedure: Raw sequencing data were processed by Adaptive Biotechnologies into a report containing normalized, annotated TCR-beta repertoires. T-cell density was computed as TCR-beta templates normalized to usable DNA, which was estimated by amplifying housekeeping genes. Richness was defined as the count of unique rearrangements, and clonality was defined as 1 minus Pielou's evenness. TCRdb holds this immuneACCESS table with in-frame rearrangements only. Some clones are missing; in checked studies, unresolved V genes explain under half, and the rest has no known cause. For V, J and clone size, that table is used; D and trimming come from the DNA. Within this sample are about 7,500 clones, with roughly 80% of them counted one time only. The top ten clonotypes cover 3.5% to 5.5% of the sample.

Of note for this clone: Its target antigen remains unknown. Per-nucleotide qualities are absent, and no much larger clonotype sits a single base away.

The CDR3 contains 14 residues, cysteine and phenylalanine counted. Just the 42-base CDR3 DNA is kept, in frame starting at base 1. Looking up the germline V gene yields CDR1 MDHEN and CDR2 SYDVKM. Germline trimming: 11 bases from V, 4 bases from J; junction bases outside gene matches: 13. The donors were limited-stage small-cell lung cancer patients who had surgical resection in Hangzhou, China, between the late 2000s and the early 2020s. Every donor went straight to surgery with no preoperative chemotherapy or radiotherapy, and no donor was given immunotherapy either before or after surgery. Each of the 20 or so patients in the sequenced cohort was a smoker or a heavy second-hand smoker. Adjacent normal lung was collected at least 2 cm from the tumor margin and was confirmed morphologically free of malignant cells by two pathologists. To characterize heterogeneity of the T cell repertoire, the study applied multi-region TCR-beta sequencing to resected limited-stage small-cell lung cancers and to tumor-adjacent lung tissue. The AllPrep DNA/RNA FFPE Kit (Qiagen) was used to extract genomic DNA from FFPE tissue.

General conclusions and limits of the study: The study was limited by a small sample size because surgical resection is uncommon in small-cell lung cancer, and validation of the findings is required. Tumors had lower T-cell density, richness and clonality than adjacent lung tissue, though the difference in density was not significant. Every specimen was formalin-fixed paraffin-embedded tissue, a material known to introduce sequencing artifacts.

This TCR was sampled from a woman between 50 and 59 years old with small cell lung cancer. The sequenced sample was normal tissue next to the tumor. The V gene is TRBV28 and the J gene is TRBJ1-2, and 7 junctional nucleotides match TRBD1. The CDR3 reads CAAKEGAGVYGYTF. The base sequence is TGTGCCGCCAAAGAGGGGGCGGGAGTCTATGGCTACACCTTC.